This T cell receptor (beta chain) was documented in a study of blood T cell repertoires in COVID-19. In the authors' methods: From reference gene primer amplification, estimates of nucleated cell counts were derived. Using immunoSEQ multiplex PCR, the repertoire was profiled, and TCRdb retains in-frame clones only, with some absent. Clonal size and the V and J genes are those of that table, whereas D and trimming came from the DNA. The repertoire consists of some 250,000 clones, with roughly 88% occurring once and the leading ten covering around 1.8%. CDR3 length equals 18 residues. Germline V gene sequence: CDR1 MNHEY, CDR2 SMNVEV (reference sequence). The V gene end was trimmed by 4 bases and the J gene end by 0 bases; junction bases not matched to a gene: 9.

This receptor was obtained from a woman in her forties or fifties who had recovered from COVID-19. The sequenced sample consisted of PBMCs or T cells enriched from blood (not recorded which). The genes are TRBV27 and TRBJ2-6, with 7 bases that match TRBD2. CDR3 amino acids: CASSSTWGGFSGANVLTF. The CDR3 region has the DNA TGTGCCAGCAGTTCCACATGGGGGGGTTTCTCTGGGGCCAACGTCCTGACTTTC.